This paragraph reports one T cell receptor (beta chain). The data belong to a study of control samples from healthy donors and cancer patients. Sequencing was performed with immunoSEQ multiplex PCR; in TCRdb, only in-frame clones are kept and a portion is missing. The data show about 74,000 clones, approximately 91% seen once. The CDR3 consists of 14 residues. Germline V gene lookup returns CDR1 SGHRS and CDR2 YFSETQ. V lost 4 bases to trimming and J lost 6 bases; unmatched junction nucleotides: 9. The sequence was collected from a woman between 45 and 60 years old in good health. Sequencing input: blood. The chain has TRBV5-1 and TRBJ1-2, with 7 bases that match TRBD1. The CDR3 nucleotides are TGCGCCAGCAGCCCCCTCGCAGGGGGGGATGGCTACACCTTC. Its translation is CASSPLAGGDGYTF. Full variable domain (rest looked up from reference TRBV5-1 and TRBJ1-2): KAGVTQTPRYLIKTRGQQVTLSCSPISGHRSVSWYQQTPGQGLQFLFEYFSETQRNKGNFPGRFSGRQFSNSRSEMNVSTLELGDSALYLCASSPLAGGDGYTFGSGTRLTVV.